This T cell receptor beta chain was identified during a study of blood T cells in healthy people across ages. Study in general: The capture of about one barcoded beta molecule per two T cells was achieved by template switching. Study findings and constraints: Age brought a roughly linear fall in TCR beta diversity measured per million T cells. The study found more naive CD4+ cells and higher diversity in long-lived than aged donors.

This clonotype has just a few counts. Its antigen is unidentified. The CDR3 runs to 19 residues. Germline loops: CDR1 MNHNS, CDR2 SASEGT. Trimming pared 6 bases from V and 0 bases from J, leaving 21 bases between. Primed by a sample-barcoded 5' primer and a J-beta primer mix, a second PCR proceeded for about 7 to 11 cycles. In TCRdb, the 5' RACE reads were re-called with MiXCR into one record per CDR3 protein. The sample has some 760,000 distinct CDR3 sequences, around 25% seen once; the top ten hold under 4%. A further study also used this sample, focusing on T cells of mothers and their children. That study reports: Related mother and child pairs showed slightly greater overlap (not significant) than unrelated pairs did.

Sequencing was performed on blood. The rearrangement links TRBV6-1 to TRBJ1-6, with D unresolved. The receptor was derived from a boy under 18 in good health. As DNA, the CDR3 is TGTGCCAGCAGGCGCGGCTTGAAGGCGCAGAGCTCCTATAATTCACCCCTCCACTTT. Translation: CASRRGLKAQSSYNSPLHF.